This is a list of T cell receptor beta chains from one sample in a study of blood T cell repertoires in COVID-19. Profiling relied on immunoSEQ multiplex PCR, and the TCRdb table lists in-frame clones only, not all of them. The sample consists of hundreds of thousands of clones, 85% to 90% of them appearing once. The specimen was peripheral blood. Receptors originate from an elderly man with acute or convalescent COVID-19. Each CDR3 is given without its conserved first and last residue. Fields, in order: V gene, CDR3 protein.

TRBV7-2	ASSLSQGTNSPLH
TRBV5-5	ASSLDGNYGYT
TRBV13	ASSFTPTEINEQF
TRBV2	ASSVSEKLF
TRBV7-2	ASNLYRYDTQY
TRBV21-1	ASSAAADQPQH
TRBV6-4	ASSVYRHTGELF
TRBV27	ASSLSGWNTEAF
TRBV9	ASSVGGQGFNEQY
TRBV5-1	ASTPRGPNTGELF
TRBV7-9	ASSNTGISYEQY
TRBV23-1	ASSQSGPRRDRINYGYT
TRBV11-2	ASSFLPGRRREVAQY
TRBV19	ASTGDTGELF
TRBV9	ASSASRQGGNSPLH
TRBV18	ASSPGGLAGVNEQF
TRBV7-2	ASSPPTSPVDTQY
TRBV7-2	ASTPGGGTYEQY
TRBV6-2/TRBV6-3	ASSYGWGYTDTQY
TRBV3-1/TRBV3-2	ASSSSFDTDGYT
TRBV29-1	SVQGYSGNTIY
TRBV5-1	ASLQLPGANVLT
TRBV18	ASSQLGTDDNSPLH
TRBV3-1/TRBV3-2	ASNRGLPQETQY
TRBV5-6	ASSWTQGFLNPYGYT
TRBV2	ASSFFPRDTQY
TRBV6-4	ASSDSGLAGNEQF
TRBV6-2/TRBV6-3	ASSYGGQAIYEQY
TRBV4-3	ASSQAAGQETGELF
TRBV19	ASSPGGNYGYT
TRBV4-1	ASSLLAGVSNEQF
TRBV3-1/TRBV3-2	ASSQDHGQAAF
TRBV14	ATDRGVFPF
TRBV3-1/TRBV3-2	ASSQDTGVNQPQH
TRBV6-2/TRBV6-3	ASSYASKQETQY
TRBV6-6	ASGPRDRSYEQY
TRBV4-3	ASSQDVGGLNTEAF